This is a list of T cell receptor beta chains from one sample in a study of blood T cells in healthy people across ages. TCRdb reprocessed the 5' RACE reads with MiXCR, giving one entry per CDR3 protein. The sample holds about 1.4 million distinct CDR3 sequences, 45% to 70% seen once. The sequencing sample was made of blood. These TCRs come from a man between 18 and 35 years old in good health. Both conserved end residues are part of each CDR3. Each record gives: clone size, J gene, D gene, V gene, CDR3 protein, CDR3 DNA. A D gene is named only where the DNA matches it firmly. Clone size is given for some rows only: seen once, a few or many times, or a class if the clone is expanded.

. | TRBJ2-7 | . | TRBV11-3 | CASSLAEPNRLDLSYEQYF | TGTGCCAGCAGCTTAGCGGAACCCAACAGGCTGGATCTCTCCTACGAGCAGTACTTC
. | TRBJ2-5 | TRBD1 | TRBV18 | CASSLIGGEETQYF | TGTGCCAGCTCACTAATAGGGGGCGAAGAGACCCAGTACTTC
. | TRBJ2-5 | TRBD1 | TRBV29-1 | CSVAQRQGNEQYF | TGCAGCGTTGCCCAAAGACAGGGTAATGAGCAGTACTTC
. | TRBJ1-2 | . | TRBV29-1 | CSALGVGRGNYGYTF | TGCAGCGCCCTAGGGGTGGGGCGAGGCAACTATGGCTACACCTTC
few | TRBJ2-1 | . | TRBV3-1 | CASSQGTFYNEQFF | TGTGCCAGCAGCCAAGGTACATTCTACAATGAGCAGTTCTTC
. | TRBJ2-5 | TRBD1 | TRBV10-3 | CAISDKTGVSETQYF | TGTGCCATCAGTGACAAGACAGGGGTTTCGGAGACCCAGTACTTC
. | TRBJ2-7 | TRBD1 | TRBV9 | CASSVATTGDPYEQYF | TGTGCCAGCAGCGTAGCCACGACAGGGGATCCCTACGAGCAGTACTTC
. | TRBJ2-1 | . | TRBV5-1 | CASSSLGVADSYKEQFF | TGCGCCAGCAGCTCTCTTGGGGTAGCGGACTCCTACAAGGAGCAGTTCTTC
. | TRBJ2-5 | . | TRBV29-1 | CSVDVGDERYF | TGCAGCGTTGACGTCGGGGACGAGCGGTACTTC
. | TRBJ1-2 | . | TRBV6-1 | CASSELLGVHYGYTF | TGTGCCAGCAGTGAATTACTGGGGGTTCACTATGGCTACACCTTC
. | TRBJ1-2 | . | TRBV29-1 | CSVDLGMYGYTF | TGCAGCGTTGACCTGGGAATGTACGGCTACACCTTC
. | TRBJ2-1 | TRBD2 | TRBV9 | CASSVEGTSAEQFF | TGTGCCAGCAGCGTAGAGGGGACTAGTGCTGAGCAGTTCTTC
. | TRBJ2-5 | TRBD2 | TRBV2 | CASSGNPGGGETQYF | TGTGCCAGCAGTGGGAACCCCGGGGGGGGAGAGACCCAGTACTTC
. | TRBJ2-7 | TRBD1 | TRBV20-1 | CSVPGQGPYEQYF | TGCAGTGTGCCGGGACAGGGTCCCTACGAGCAGTACTTC
. | TRBJ2-7 | . | TRBV6-1 | CASSIRDNFYEQYF | TGTGCCAGCTCAATACGGGACAATTTTTACGAGCAGTACTTC
. | TRBJ1-1 | TRBD1 | TRBV7-9 | CASSPYSRGPAEAFF | TGTGCCAGCAGCCCCTACTCCAGGGGGCCCGCTGAAGCTTTCTTT
. | TRBJ2-7 | . | TRBV7-2 | CAGSPRASLGEQYF | TGTGCCGGCAGCCCGCGGGCTAGTTTGGGCGAGCAGTACTTC
once | TRBJ1-4 | TRBD1 | TRBV28 | CASQGQVRKLFF | TGTGCCAGCCAAGGACAGGTTAGAAAACTGTTTTTT
. | TRBJ1-6 | . | TRBV5-6 | CASSPVGPSTLHF | TGTGCCAGCAGCCCAGTTGGGCCCTCAACCCTCCACTTT
. | TRBJ2-7 | . | TRBV6-5 | CASSDVRSIYEQYF | TGTGCCAGCAGCGACGTCCGGTCAATCTACGAGCAGTACTTC
. | TRBJ2-2 | . | TRBV27 | CASSLFVPENTGELFF | TGTGCCAGCAGTTTATTTGTGCCAGAAAACACCGGGGAGCTGTTTTTT
. | TRBJ2-1 | . | TRBV5-6 | CASSSLTWDNEQFF | TGTGCCAGCAGCTCTTTGACTTGGGACAATGAGCAGTTCTTC
. | TRBJ2-1 | . | TRBV19 | CASSTSTGLPREWNEQFF | TGTGCCAGTAGTACATCTACCGGGTTGCCAAGAGAGTGGAATGAGCAGTTCTTC
. | TRBJ1-4 | . | TRBV20-1 | CSAARPERGEKLFF | TGCAGTGCTGCTAGACCCGAGAGGGGTGAAAAACTGTTTTTT
. | TRBJ2-6 | . | TRBV7-9 | CASSSYGDSGANVLTF | TGTGCCAGCAGCTCGTACGGGGACTCTGGGGCCAACGTCCTGACTTTC
. | TRBJ1-6 | . | TRBV20-1 | CSAQGGAGAGNSPLHF | TGCAGTGCTCAAGGAGGGGCCGGGGCCGGTAATTCACCCCTCCACTTT
. | TRBJ1-4 | . | TRBV4-1 | CASSQGQFNEKLFF | TGCGCCAGCAGCCAAGGACAGTTTAATGAAAAACTGTTTTTT
. | TRBJ2-1 | TRBD2 | TRBV6-2/TRBV6-3 | CASSPRGAGGYNEQFF | TGTGCCAGCAGTCCGCGGGGAGCGGGGGGGTACAATGAGCAGTTCTTC
. | TRBJ2-7 | TRBD1 | TRBV7-9 | CATRDSYSYEQYF | TGTGCCACCAGGGACAGCTACTCCTACGAGCAGTACTTC
. | TRBJ2-3 | TRBD2 | TRBV3-1 | CASSQTGLAGTDTQYF | TGTGCCAGCAGCCAAACCGGACTAGCGGGCACAGATACGCAGTATTTT
few | TRBJ2-1 | TRBD2 | TRBV11-2 | CASSPPSGHYNEQFF | TGTGCCAGCAGCCCGCCTAGCGGACACTACAATGAGCAGTTCTTC
. | TRBJ2-3 | . | TRBV20-1 | CSAERKGADTQYF | TGCAGTGCTGAGCGGAAGGGAGCAGATACGCAGTATTTT
. | TRBJ2-1 | TRBD2 | TRBV29-1 | CSVEGGRTSGRYEQFF | TGCAGCGTTGAAGGTGGTAGGACTAGCGGGAGATATGAGCAGTTCTTC
many | TRBJ2-7 | TRBD1 | TRBV27 | CASSSYRGSYEQYF | TGCGCCAGCAGTTCGTACAGGGGGTCGTACGAGCAGTACTTC
few | TRBJ2-5 | . | TRBV4-1 | CASSQYRGNEPETQYF | TGCGCCAGCAGCCAGTACCGGGGAAACGAACCGGAGACCCAGTACTTC
. | TRBJ2-2 | TRBD2 | TRBV12-3/TRBV12-4 | CASSRLRGGTGELFF | TGTGCCAGCAGTCGCCTTCGGGGGGGCACCGGGGAGCTGTTTTTT
. | TRBJ2-7 | . | TRBV4-1 | CASSPSIAGATYEQYF | TGCGCCAGCAGCCCCTCGATTGCGGGGGCCACCTACGAGCAGTACTTC
. | TRBJ2-3 | . | TRBV4-1 | CASSQAYYETSTDTQYF | TGCGCCAGCAGCCAAGCCTACTACGAAACTAGCACAGATACGCAGTATTTT
. | TRBJ1-1 | TRBD1 | TRBV25-1 | CASKEGATFF | TGTGCCAGCAAGGAGGGGGCGACTTTCTTT
. | TRBJ2-1 | . | TRBV20-1 | CSARDVRAAYEQFF | TGCAGTGCTAGAGATGTACGGGCGGCCTATGAGCAGTTCTTC
. | TRBJ1-3 | . | TRBV5-1 | CASSVRGLGNTIYF | TGCGCCAGCAGCGTGCGGGGCCTTGGAAACACCATATATTTT
. | TRBJ2-7 | . | TRBV27 | CASRIGGRGNEQYF | TGTGCCAGCAGGATAGGGGGAAGGGGTAATGAGCAGTACTTC
. | TRBJ1-4 | TRBD1 | TRBV20-1 | CSAKEDRGLTNEKLFF | TGCAGTGCTAAAGAGGACAGGGGGCTAACTAATGAAAAACTGTTTTTT
. | TRBJ2-7 | TRBD2 | TRBV12-3/TRBV12-4 | CASSLGLGTRHEQYF | TGTGCCAGCAGTCTCGGACTAGGGACTAGGCACGAGCAGTACTTC